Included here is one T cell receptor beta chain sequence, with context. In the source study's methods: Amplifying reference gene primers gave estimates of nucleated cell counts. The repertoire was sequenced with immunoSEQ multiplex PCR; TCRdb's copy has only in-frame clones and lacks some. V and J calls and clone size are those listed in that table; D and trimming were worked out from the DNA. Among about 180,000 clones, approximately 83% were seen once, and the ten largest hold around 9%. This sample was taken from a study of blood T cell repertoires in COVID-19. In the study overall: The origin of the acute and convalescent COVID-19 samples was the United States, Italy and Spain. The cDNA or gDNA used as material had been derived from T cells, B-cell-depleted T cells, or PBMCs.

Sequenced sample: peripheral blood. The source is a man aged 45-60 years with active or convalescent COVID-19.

CDR3 sequence reads: CASSLPQRADTQYF. The DNA of the CDR3 is TGTGCCAGCAGCCTTCCTCAGAGGGCAGATACGCAGTATTTT. The chain recombines TRBV3-1 (or the pseudogene TRBV3-2) with TRBJ2-3; the D gene is possibly TRBD2 (5 bases). The CDR3 has 14 amino acids. Trimming took off 4 bases at V and 4 bases at J, with 12 bases between the two ends. Germline V gene lookup returns CDR1 LGHDT and CDR2 YNNKEL (reference sequence).